Listed below are T cell receptor beta chains from one sample, sequenced in a study of radiotherapy plus CTLA-4 blockade in lung cancer. Using immunoSEQ multiplex PCR, the repertoire was profiled, and TCRdb retains in-frame clones only, with some absent. This sample has approximately 98,000 clones; around four fifths occur once, and the top ten carry around 3.7%. The sequencing here drew on peripheral blood, taken from a patient treated with radiotherapy plus ipilimumab. Source of these receptors: a human donor with non-small cell lung cancer who had a partial response to radiotherapy plus ipilimumab. CDR3s include the opening cysteine and the closing phenylalanine or tryptophan. D genes are given only for firm matches. A row's size may be missing; if present it is once, few, many or a size class.

d_call	v_call	clone_size	j_call	cdr3_aa	cdr3_nt
TRBD2	TRBV28	-	TRBJ2-1	CASSGLAGASYNEQFF	TGTGCCAGCAGTGGACTAGCGGGAGCCTCCTACAATGAGCAGTTCTTC
TRBD2	TRBV19	few	TRBJ2-4	CASSPREDVNIQYF	TGTGCCAGTAGCCCGCGGGAGGATGTAAACATTCAGTACTTC
TRBD2	TRBV2	once	TRBJ2-1	CASSAVLAGYNEQFF	TGTGCCAGCAGTGCAGTACTAGCGGGATACAATGAGCAGTTCTTC
TRBD1	TRBV5-4	-	TRBJ1-2	CASSGPGQGQVNYGYTF	TGTGCCAGCAGCGGACCGGGACAGGGGCAAGTGAACTATGGCTACACCTTC
-	TRBV4-2	once	TRBJ2-7	CASSQDGSHPTYEQYF	TGTGCCAGCAGTCAAGATGGCTCCCATCCGACCTACGAGCAGTACTTC
TRBD1	TRBV7-9	once	TRBJ2-7	CASSPRDRATYEQYF	TGTGCCAGCAGCCCCCGGGACAGGGCTACCTACGAGCAGTACTTC
-	TRBV29-1	few	TRBJ1-1	CSVDGPMNTEAFF	TGCAGCGTTGATGGGCCGATGAACACTGAAGCTTTCTTT
-	TRBV7-3	-	TRBJ2-2	CASSLSATGELFF	TGTGCCAGCAGCTTAAGCGCAACCGGGGAGCTGTTTTTT
TRBD1	TRBV4-1	-	TRBJ2-7	CASSRGQGGPYEQYF	TGCGCCAGCAGCCGGGGACAGGGAGGCCCCTACGAGCAGTACTTC
-	TRBV9	once	TRBJ2-6	CASSLNGANVLTF	TGTGCCAGCAGCCTTAATGGGGCCAACGTCCTGACTTTC
TRBD2	TRBV27	-	TRBJ2-3	CASRNQAGTDTQYF	TGTGCCAGCAGGAACCAAGCGGGAACAGATACGCAGTATTTT
-	TRBV2	-	TRBJ2-2	CASGNEGNTGELFF	TGTGCCAGCGGAAACGAGGGAAACACCGGGGAGCTGTTTTTT
TRBD1	TRBV5-1	-	TRBJ2-7	CASREQGAGEQYF	TGCGCCAGCAGGGAACAGGGGGCGGGGGAGCAGTACTTC
-	TRBV19	-	TRBJ2-5	CASSRDFQETQYF	TGTGCCAGTAGTAGGGACTTTCAAGAGACCCAGTACTTC
TRBD1	TRBV7-8	-	TRBJ2-2	CASSRGTGGRTGELFF	TGTGCCAGCAGCCGCGGGACAGGGGGTCGCACCGGGGAGCTGTTTTTT
-	TRBV9	-	TRBJ2-4	CASSVVDSTAQIQYF	TGTGCCAGCAGCGTAGTCGACAGTACAGCTCAGATTCAGTACTTC